The 21 T cell receptor beta chains given below trace back to one sample, sequenced in a study of blood T cell repertoires in COVID-19. TCRdb's table, derived via immunoSEQ multiplex PCR, lists solely in-frame clones and lacks some. The profile shows tens of thousands of clones, around nine tenths of them singletons. Sequencing used peripheral blood. The receptors come from a human donor with active COVID-19. The donor label of this sample is uncertain.

The V and J genes are TRBV29-1 and TRBJ2-7, with 8 nucleotides matching TRBD1. CDR1 is SQVTM, CDR2 ANQGSEA, per germline. The J segment lost 3 bases and the V segment lost 7 bases, leaving 5 bases of the junction unmatched. The CDR3 has 12 amino acids. The CDR3 DNA reads TGCAGCGCCTGGACAGGGCTCTACGAGCAGTACTTC. Its translation: CSAWTGLYEQYF.

The chain uses TRBV6-2 or TRBV6-3 and TRBJ2-7; tentative D call: TRBD2 (5 bases). CDR3 length: 17 residues. Trimming removed 0 bases at V and 3 bases at J, with 18 bases between. CDR1 and CDR2 (germline): MNHEY, SVGEGT. Here the CDR3 DNA reads TGTGCCAGCAGTTACTCGAAAGGTCGGGGTTTCCTCTACGAGCAGTACTTC. Amino acids: CASSYSKGRGFLYEQYF.

The chain carries TRBV27 and TRBJ1-5; D unresolved. Germline V gene sequence: CDR1 MNHEY, CDR2 SMNVEV (reference sequence). The CDR3 is 13 residues long. V was shortened by 2 bases and J by 7 bases, with 9 bases between the two germline ends. DNA for the CDR3: TGTGCCAGCAGTTTAGGGAGGGAGCAGCCCCAGCATTTT. Amino acid sequence: CASSLGREQPQHF.

In this sample, this clone turned up once. Germline and junction disagree at one end, which may indicate a read error. The J gene is TRBJ1-3, the V gene TRBV7-7; D perhaps matches TRBD1 (5 bases). This CDR3 is built from 15 residues. Germline V gives CDR1 SSHAT, CDR2 FNYEAQ (reference sequence). Written as DNA, the CDR3 is TGTGCTAGCAGCTTGGATTGGGGGGCTGGAAACACCATATATTTT. Translated, it gives CASSLDWGAGNTIYF.

The chain carries TRBV5-1 and TRBJ1-2; 9 bases align to TRBD1. The J segment lost 8 bases and the V segment lost 4 bases, leaving 6 bases of the junction unmatched. Germline V lookup: CDR1 SGHRS, CDR2 YFSETQ. The CDR3 is made up of 13 amino acids. The CDR3 DNA follows: TGCGCCAGCAGCCCGAACAGGGGGCGAGGCTACACCTTC. Protein sequence: CASSPNRGRGYTF.

This clone was seen only once. The V and J genes are TRBV12-3 or TRBV12-4 and TRBJ1-5, with D tentatively TRBD1 (6 bases). The CDR3 contains 13 residues. V was cut by 8 bases and J by 3 bases, with 11 bases left in between. The CDR3 spells CASRRGVNQPQHF. The CDR3 nucleotides read TGTGCCAGCCGCAGGGGAGTCAATCAGCCCCAGCATTTT.

The V gene is TRBV2, the J gene TRBJ1-6; D remains unclear. The V end lost 6 bases, the J end lost 9 bases, and 9 bases lay between the germline ends. This CDR3 is built from 12 residues. Germline CDR1 SNHLY, CDR2 FYNNEI. In DNA form, the CDR3 reads TGTGCCAGCAGCGGGTGGAGTTCACCCCTCCACTTT. This gives the protein CASSGWSSPLHF.

The rearrangement joins TRBV5-6 to TRBJ2-1; no reliable D call. Trimming stripped 4 bases from V and 7 bases from J, with 12 bases between. The CDR3 loop spans 13 amino acids. Germline lookup yields CDR1 SGHDT and CDR2 YYEEEE. The CDR3 here is CASSAIPRNEQFF. The CDR3 nucleotides are TGTGCCAGCAGCGCAATACCTAGGAATGAGCAGTTCTTC.

In this sample, this clone turned up once. The CDR3, as DNA: TGTGCCAGCTCACCATATGATAGGAGGACTAGTATCCAAGAGACCCAGTACTTC. As protein: CASSPYDRRTSIQETQYF. The chain has TRBV18 and TRBJ2-5, with 7 nucleotides matching TRBD2. CDR3 length: 18 amino acids. The ends lost 2 bases at V and 1 base at J; junction bases unmatched: 13. Germline CDR1 KGHSH, CDR2 LQKENI.

The chain carries TRBV7-2 and TRBJ2-7, with 7 bases lining up with TRBD1. CDR3 length equals 13 residues. From germline, CDR1 is SGHTA and CDR2 FQGNSA. The J segment lost 4 bases and the V segment lost 1 base, leaving 1 base of the junction unmatched. CDR3 sequence (DNA): TGTGCCAGCAGCTTAGGGGGACAGTACGAGCAGTACTTC. It codes for CASSLGGQYEQYF.

The chain couples TRBV6-5 to TRBJ1-5, with 7 bases matching TRBD1. V was clipped by 5 bases and J by 5 bases; unmatched bases: 9. The CDR3 totals 15 residues. Germline V lookup: CDR1 MNHEY, CDR2 SVGAGI. The CDR3 protein is CASSIITGEHQPQHF. CDR3 DNA: TGTGCCAGCAGTATAATTACAGGGGAGCATCAGCCCCAGCATTTT.

Only one count was recorded for this clone. A junction end diverges from the germline sequence, so it may reflect a read error. The chain links TRBV7-7 to TRBJ2-3, with TRBD1 matching 11 bases. The CDR3 has 15 amino acids. Germline V lookup: CDR1 SSHAT, CDR2 FNYEAQ (reference sequence). This CDR3 reads CASSRDRGVTDTQYF. The CDR3 DNA follows: TGTGCTAGCAGCCGGGACAGGGGGGTGACAGATACGCAGTATTTT.

This clone was found once. The V call is TRBV5-1, the J call TRBJ1-6; 10 positions match TRBD1. CDR3 size: 14 residues. V lost 4 bases to trimming and J lost 10 bases; unmatched junction nucleotides: 5. Germline V gene data show CDR1 as SGHRS and CDR2 as YFSETQ. The CDR3 nucleotides read TGCGCCAGCAGCGCCGGACAGGGGGAATCACCCCTCCACTTT. It translates to CASSAGQGESPLHF.

This clone was observed a handful of times. This chain uses TRBV4-3 with TRBJ1-1; 7 bases map to TRBD1. The CDR3 is 15 amino acids. CDR1 is LGHNA, CDR2 YSLEER, per germline. V was clipped by 2 bases and J by 4 bases; unmatched bases: 7. CDR3 amino acids: CASSQYSSGGTEAFF. CDR3 in DNA: TGCGCCAGCAGCCAATACTCCTCAGGGGGCACTGAAGCTTTCTTT.

V is TRBV7-2 and J is TRBJ1-1; the D is unclear. The CDR3 sequence is 14 residues long. V lost 4 bases, J lost 1 base, and 10 bases lay in between. The germline gives CDR1 SGHTA, CDR2 FQGNSA. The CDR3 coding sequence is TGTGCCAGCAGCTCCGCTAACCCGAACACTGAAGCTTTCTTT. Protein product: CASSSANPNTEAFF.

This chain joins TRBV6-1 and TRBJ1-2, with D possibly TRBD1 on 5 matching bases. Germline assignment: CDR1 MNHNS and CDR2 SASEGT. This CDR3 region has 14 residues. V gave up 3 bases and J gave up 5 bases, with 13 bases separating them. For the CDR3, the DNA is TGTGCCAGCAGTGAGACGGGGGGATATTATGGCTACACCTTC. Protein product: CASSETGGYYGYTF.

The chain is built from TRBV7-2 and TRBJ1-4, with D possibly being TRBD1 (5 bases). V was clipped by 6 bases and J by 8 bases, with 25 bases between them. The CDR3 covers 17 residues. The V gene's germline CDR1 is SGHTA and CDR2 FQGNSA. CDR3 bases: TGTGCCAGCAGATACGCTCCCGGCGGGGGGATGGACGAAAAACTGTTTTTT. This sequence encodes CASRYAPGGGMDEKLFF. Full variable domain (missing parts from reference TRBV7-2 and TRBJ1-4): GAGVSQSPSNKVTEKGKDVELRCDPISGHTALYWYRQSLGQGLEFLIYFQGNSAPDKSGLPSDRFSAERTGGSVSTLTIQRTQQEDSAVYLCASRYAPGGGMDEKLFFGSGTQLSVL.

V usage is TRBV6-2 or TRBV6-3 and J usage is TRBJ1-1, with 7 bases aligning to TRBD1. The CDR3 is 16 amino acids. V shed 6 bases and J 6 bases; nucleotides not matched to a gene: 16. Germline CDR1 reads MNHEY; CDR2 reads SVGEGT. The CDR3 loop is CASSSRRNRGGPEAFF. The CDR3 nucleotides read TGTGCCAGCAGCTCTCGACGAAACAGGGGTGGACCTGAAGCTTTCTTT.

This clone was detected once. The CDR3 spells CASSLEAGSSYNSPLHF. CDR3 nucleotides: TGCGCCAGCAGCTTGGAGGCAGGTAGCTCCTATAATTCACCCCTCCACTTT. The chain has TRBV5-1 and TRBJ1-6; no clear D gene. From germline, CDR1 is SGHRS and CDR2 YFSETQ. Trimming cost V 0 bases and J 0 bases, with 10 bases left between them. The length of the CDR3 is 17 residues.

The rearrangement joins TRBV4-3 to TRBJ2-2, with 11 bases identical to TRBD2. The CDR3 spans 16 residues. Germline-derived CDR1 and CDR2 are LGHNA and YSLEER. Trimming removed 3 bases from V and 5 bases from J; junction bases left unmatched: 5. CDR3 nucleotides: TGCGCCAGCAGCCAGTTAGCGGGGGGGCCGACCGGGGAGCTGTTTTTT. Translation gives CASSQLAGGPTGELFF.

The chain employs TRBV18 and TRBJ2-3, with D possibly matching TRBD2 (5 bases). Trimming shortened V by 4 bases and J by 2 bases, and 13 bases separated the two germline ends. Per the germline V gene, CDR1 is KGHSH and CDR2 is LQKENI. The CDR3 runs 15 residues. The CDR3 is CASSRRTHNTDTQYF. The CDR3 bases are TGTGCCAGCTCACGGAGGACGCACAACACAGATACGCAGTATTTT.